The 15 T cell receptor beta chains given below trace back to one sample, sequenced in a study of Ad26.COV2.S vaccination and SARS-CoV-2 variants. The treatment was: over 15 received Ad26.COV2.S at low or high dose, single or two shots; several received placebo; per-sample allocation not given. Sampling took place 63 days after the first vaccine or placebo injection. Produced via immunoSEQ multiplex PCR; TCRdb's table is partial and in-frame only. The sample carries roughly 350,000 clones, about 87% recorded once. Sequenced here: peripheral blood, sampled in a trial of Ad26.COV2.S vaccine versus placebo. The origin of the receptors is a person aged 18-65 years who received the Ad26.COV2.S COVID-19 vaccine or a placebo.

The chain employs TRBV6-5 and TRBJ1-6; D ambiguous. The V gene's germline CDR1 is MNHEY and CDR2 SVGAGI. CDR3 length: 14 amino acids. Deletions cut 6 bases from V and 7 bases from J, with 13 bases between. The CDR3 region is CASRAEVSNSPLHF. Written as DNA, the CDR3 is TGTGCCAGCAGGGCAGAGGTTTCCAATTCACCCCTCCACTTT.

This chain links TRBV7-8 with TRBJ1-5, with D possibly matching TRBD1 (6 bases). V was shortened by 7 bases and J by 4 bases, with 14 bases between the two germline ends. This CDR3 is built from 14 residues. Per germline, CDR1 SGHVS and CDR2 FQNEAQ. The CDR3: CASKLGAGNQPQHF. The CDR3 region has the DNA TGTGCCAGCAAGTTGGGGGCGGGGAATCAGCCCCAGCATTTT.

The V gene is TRBV28, the J gene TRBJ2-5, with D unclear. V lost 5 bases and J lost 1, with 5 bases in between. The CDR3 sequence is 12 residues long. Germline assignment: CDR1 MDHEN and CDR2 SYDVKM. CDR3 DNA: TGTGCCAGCAGTCCGGTCCAAGAGACCCAGTACTTC. As protein: CASSPVQETQYF.

About this clone: The same CDR3 arises from other DNA sequences in this sample as well. The V gene is TRBV7-9, the J gene TRBJ2-5; D gene unclear. V gave up 5 bases and J gave up 1 base, with 2 bases separating them. Germline V lookup: CDR1 SEHNR, CDR2 FQNEAQ (reference sequence). The CDR3 sequence is 11 residues long. The CDR3 nucleotides are TGTGCCAGCAGCCCCCAAGAGACCCAGTACTTC. Its translation: CASSPQETQYF.

V gene TRBV19 combines with J gene TRBJ2-2, with TRBD1 identical over 7 bases. There are 15 residues in the CDR3. After removal of 10 bases from V and 8 bases from J, the junction contained 16 bases not matched to a gene. Germline values: CDR1 LNHDA, CDR2 SQIVND (reference sequence). CDR3 DNA sequence: TGTGCCACCCGAAGACTAAACAGGGGAACGGGGGAGCTGTTTTTT. As protein: CATRRLNRGTGELFF.

The CDR3 DNA reads as TGCGCCAGCAGCCTCCAGCGACAGGGGAGGGATGGCTACACCTTC. Encoded protein: CASSLQRQGRDGYTF. The chain recombines TRBV5-1 with TRBJ1-2, with 8 bases matching TRBD1. Trimming at V came to 4 bases and at J to 6 bases, leaving 11 bases not matched to a gene. The CDR3 consists of 15 residues. Germline V gene data show CDR1 as SGHRS and CDR2 as YFSETQ. Filled out from reference TRBV5-1 and TRBJ1-2, the complete variable domain reads KAGVTQTPRYLIKTRGQQVTLSCSPISGHRSVSWYQQTPGQGLQFLFEYFSETQRNKGNFPGRFSGRQFSNSRSEMNVSTLELGDSALYLCASSLQRQGRDGYTFGSGTRLTVV.

The chain carries TRBV18 and TRBJ1-4, with 8 bases matching TRBD1. Germline V lookup: CDR1 KGHSH, CDR2 LQKENI. This CDR3 spans 17 amino acids. V lost 4 bases, J lost 7 bases, and 14 bases stayed unmatched. The CDR3 spells CASSLRARDRMGEKLFF. In DNA, the CDR3 is TGTGCCAGCTCACTACGAGCCCGGGACAGGATGGGTGAAAAACTGTTTTTT.

The J gene is TRBJ2-1, the V gene TRBV3-1 (or the pseudogene TRBV3-2); D not certain. The CDR3 contains 16 residues. Germline CDR1 reads LGHDT; CDR2 reads YNNKEL (reference sequence). Trimming took off 0 bases at V and 3 bases at J, with 12 bases between the two ends. CDR3 sequence: CASSQEIRALYNEQFF. Written as DNA, the CDR3 is TGTGCCAGCAGCCAAGAGATTCGGGCCCTCTACAATGAGCAGTTCTTC.

This rearrangement joins TRBV6-6 to TRBJ1-1; D unresolved. V lost 6 bases, J lost 1 base, and 9 bases lay in between. Germline CDR1 and CDR2: MNHNY and SVGAGI (reference sequence). The CDR3 is made up of 13 amino acids. CDR3 amino acids: CASSPRTNTEAFF. DNA for the CDR3: TGTGCCAGCAGCCCAAGGACGAACACTGAAGCTTTCTTT.

This clone was seen only a few times. The genes are TRBV15 and TRBJ1-5; 10 nucleotides match TRBD1. The CDR3 loop spans 13 amino acids. The junction had 3 bases not matched to a gene; V was cut back by 3 bases and J by 10 bases. The germline V gene has CDR1 LNHNV and CDR2 YYDKDF (reference sequence). CDR3 in amino acids: CATSRGQGRPQHF. Written as DNA, the CDR3 is TGTGCCACCAGCAGGGGACAGGGGAGACCCCAGCATTTT. The full variable domain, completed using reference TRBV15 and TRBJ1-5, is DAMVIQNPRYQVTQFGKPVTLSCSQTLNHNVMYWYQQKSSQAPKLLFHYYDKDFNNEADTPDNFQSRRPNTSFCFLDIRSPGLGDTAMYLCATSRGQGRPQHFGDGTRLSIL.

The V call is TRBV19, the J call TRBJ2-7; TRBD2 aligns across 7 bases. The length of the CDR3 is 13 residues. Germline V gives CDR1 LNHDA, CDR2 SQIVND (reference sequence). Trimming cost V 5 bases and J 4 bases; bases outside gene matches: 5. The CDR3 sequence is CASSWAGGYEQYF. CDR3 DNA: TGTGCCAGTAGTTGGGCCGGGGGGTACGAGCAGTACTTC.

This chain joins TRBV11-3 and TRBJ2-3; 7 bases agree with TRBD2. The CDR3 is 14 residues long. V lost 4 bases to trimming and J lost 0 bases; unmatched junction nucleotides: 1. Germline V lookup: CDR1 SGHNT, CDR2 YENEEA. The CDR3: CASSSGGSTDTQYF. The CDR3 nucleotides read TGTGCCAGCAGCTCGGGAGGTAGCACAGATACGCAGTATTTT.

This chain uses TRBV30 with TRBJ2-7; TRBD2 is a possible D gene (5 bases). CDR1 and CDR2 from the germline V gene are GTSNPN and SVGIG (reference sequence). The V end lost 3 bases, the J end lost 5 bases, and 17 bases lay between the germline ends. The CDR3 spans 14 residues. The CDR3 nucleotides read TGTGCCTGGAGAATCCGGGATAAGGCTGACGAGCAGTACTTC. Translated: CAWRIRDKADEQYF. Using reference TRBV30 and TRBJ2-7 for the parts outside the CDR3, the full variable domain is SQTIHQWPATLVQPVGSPLSLECTVEGTSNPNLYWYRQAAGRGLQLLFYSVGIGQISSEVPQNLSASRPQDRQFILSSKKLLLSDSGFYLCAWRIRDKADEQYFGPGTRLTVT.

The chain carries TRBV4-3 and TRBJ1-2; unclear D gene. From germline, CDR1 is LGHNA and CDR2 YSLEER. Trimming stripped 0 bases from V and 4 bases from J, with 18 bases between. The CDR3 extends over 17 amino acids. This CDR3 reads CASSQERHGWAGYGYTF. The DNA of the CDR3 is TGCGCCAGCAGCCAAGAAAGGCACGGGTGGGCAGGCTATGGCTACACCTTC.

The chain carries TRBV4-1 and TRBJ1-5; TRBD1 is a possible D gene (6 bases). V was clipped by 0 bases and J by 5 bases, with 8 bases between them. CDR3 length equals 14 residues. Germline values: CDR1 MGHRA, CDR2 YSYEKL. The CDR3 protein is CASSQEGADQPQHF. CDR3 nucleotide sequence: TGCGCCAGCAGCCAAGAGGGGGCGGATCAGCCCCAGCATTTT.